This TCR beta chain was observed in a study of cytomegalovirus exposure and HLA in healthy donors. Study-level findings and limits: In a later analysis, the majority of CMV-associated beta chains seemingly showed HLA restriction.

Regarding this clone: Its specificity is unknown.

The CDR3 has 13 amino acids. CDR1 SEHNR and CDR2 FQNEAQ come from the germline V gene (reference sequence). Between the trimmed V and J ends, which lost 5 bases and 10 bases, there was a span of 12 bases. Use of 60 Vbeta and 13 Jbeta primers characterized the PCR. Profiled with immunoSEQ multiplex PCR; TCRdb holds only in-frame clones, not every one. The sample lists fewer than 100,000 clones; 77% were seen once. The receptor's source is a female donor in good health and CMV-seronegative. The chain carries TRBV7-9 and TRBJ1-6, with D uncertain. The specimen sequenced was PBMCs. CDR3 coding DNA: TGTGCCAGCAGCCCCGACACCCGATCACCCCTCCACTTT. It specifies CASSPDTRSPLHF.